This T cell receptor (beta chain) was sequenced during a study of blood T cell repertoires in COVID-19. On the study more broadly: From the United States, Italy and Spain came samples of acute and convalescent COVID-19. In each case, the material was cDNA or gDNA derived from T cells, B-cell-depleted T cells, or PBMCs.

The authors' processing: Reference gene primer amplification gave nucleated cell count estimates. TCRdb's table, derived via immunoSEQ multiplex PCR, lists solely in-frame clones and lacks some. The V and J calls and clone size come from that table; D and trimming were worked out from the DNA. The data show approximately 140,000 clones, with over 60% seen just once and roughly 17% held by the top ten. The CDR3 has 14 amino acids. V was trimmed by 4 bases and J by 2 bases, leaving 9 bases between them. Germline loops: CDR1 GTSNPN, CDR2 SVGIG (reference sequence). This clone was found a few times. This chain links TRBV30 with TRBJ1-6; D gene ambiguous. This TCR derives from a man aged 50 or older with acute or convalescent COVID-19. The sequencing sample was made of peripheral blood. CDR3: CAWTGVTYNSPLHF. The CDR3 coding sequence is TGTGCCTGGACGGGAGTCACCTATAATTCACCCCTCCACTTT.